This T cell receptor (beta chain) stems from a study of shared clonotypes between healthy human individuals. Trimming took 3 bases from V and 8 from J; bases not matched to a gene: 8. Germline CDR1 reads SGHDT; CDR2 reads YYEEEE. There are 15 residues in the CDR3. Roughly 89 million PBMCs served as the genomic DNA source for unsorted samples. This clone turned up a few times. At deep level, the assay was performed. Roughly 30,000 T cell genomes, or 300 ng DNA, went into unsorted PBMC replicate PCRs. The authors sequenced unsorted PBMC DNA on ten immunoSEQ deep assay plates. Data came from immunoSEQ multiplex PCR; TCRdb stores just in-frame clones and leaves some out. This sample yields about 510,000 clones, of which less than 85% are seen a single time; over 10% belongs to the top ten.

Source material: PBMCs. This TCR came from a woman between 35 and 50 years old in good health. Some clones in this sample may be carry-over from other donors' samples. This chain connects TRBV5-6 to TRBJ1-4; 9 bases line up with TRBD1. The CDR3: CASSYRDREMEKLFF. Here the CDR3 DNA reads TGTGCCAGCAGCTACCGGGACAGGGAGATGGAAAAACTGTTTTTT.